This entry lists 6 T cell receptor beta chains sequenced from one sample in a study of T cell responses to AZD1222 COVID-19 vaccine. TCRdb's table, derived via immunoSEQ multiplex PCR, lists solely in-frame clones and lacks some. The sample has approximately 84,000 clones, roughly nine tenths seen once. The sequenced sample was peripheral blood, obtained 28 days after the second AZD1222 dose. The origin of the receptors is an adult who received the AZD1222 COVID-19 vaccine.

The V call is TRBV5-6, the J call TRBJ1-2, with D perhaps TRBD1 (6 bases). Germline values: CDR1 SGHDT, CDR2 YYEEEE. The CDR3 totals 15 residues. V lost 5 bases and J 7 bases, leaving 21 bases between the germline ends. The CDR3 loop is CASRISGDASTGYTF. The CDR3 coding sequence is TGTGCCAGCAGGATATCAGGGGATGCGTCCACTGGCTACACCTTC.

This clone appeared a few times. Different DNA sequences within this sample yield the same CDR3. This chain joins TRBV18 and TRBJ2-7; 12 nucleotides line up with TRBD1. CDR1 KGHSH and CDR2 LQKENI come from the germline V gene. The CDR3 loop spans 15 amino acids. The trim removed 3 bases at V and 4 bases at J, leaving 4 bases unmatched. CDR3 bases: TGTGCCAGCTCACCGCCGGGACAGGGGGCTTACGAGCAGTACTTC. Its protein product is CASSPPGQGAYEQYF.

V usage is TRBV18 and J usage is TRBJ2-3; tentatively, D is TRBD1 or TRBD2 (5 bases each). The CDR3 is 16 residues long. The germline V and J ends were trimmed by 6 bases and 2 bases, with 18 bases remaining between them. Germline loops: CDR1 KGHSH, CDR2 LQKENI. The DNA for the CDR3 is TGTGCCAGCTCCCCAAAAAGACAGCGGAACACAGATACGCAGTATTTT. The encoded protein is CASSPKRQRNTDTQYF. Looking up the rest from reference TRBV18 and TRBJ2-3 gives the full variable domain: NAGVMQNPRHLVRRRGQEARLRCSPMKGHSHVYWYRQLPEEGLKFMVYLQKENIIDESGMPKERFSAEFPKEGPSILRIQQVVRGDSAAYFCASSPKRQRNTDTQYFGPGTRLTVL.

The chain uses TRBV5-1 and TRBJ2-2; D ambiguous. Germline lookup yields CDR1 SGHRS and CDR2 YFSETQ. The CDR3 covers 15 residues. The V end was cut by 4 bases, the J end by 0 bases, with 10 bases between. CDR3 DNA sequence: TGCGCCAGCAGCCCAGGTGGCACGAACACCGGGGAGCTGTTTTTT. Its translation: CASSPGGTNTGELFF.

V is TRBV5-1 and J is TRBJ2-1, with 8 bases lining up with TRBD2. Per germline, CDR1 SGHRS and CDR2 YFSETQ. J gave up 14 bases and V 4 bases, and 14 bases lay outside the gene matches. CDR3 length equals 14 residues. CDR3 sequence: CASSIGSGSGEKFF. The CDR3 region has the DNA TGCGCCAGCAGCATAGGGAGCGGGAGCGGGGAGAAGTTCTTC.

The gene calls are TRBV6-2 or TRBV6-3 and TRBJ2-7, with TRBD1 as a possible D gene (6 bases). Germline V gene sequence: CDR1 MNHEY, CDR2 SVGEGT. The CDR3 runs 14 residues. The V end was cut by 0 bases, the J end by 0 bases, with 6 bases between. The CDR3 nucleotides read TGTGCCAGCAGTTACTCGGACAGCTCCTACGAGCAGTACTTC. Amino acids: CASSYSDSSYEQYF.